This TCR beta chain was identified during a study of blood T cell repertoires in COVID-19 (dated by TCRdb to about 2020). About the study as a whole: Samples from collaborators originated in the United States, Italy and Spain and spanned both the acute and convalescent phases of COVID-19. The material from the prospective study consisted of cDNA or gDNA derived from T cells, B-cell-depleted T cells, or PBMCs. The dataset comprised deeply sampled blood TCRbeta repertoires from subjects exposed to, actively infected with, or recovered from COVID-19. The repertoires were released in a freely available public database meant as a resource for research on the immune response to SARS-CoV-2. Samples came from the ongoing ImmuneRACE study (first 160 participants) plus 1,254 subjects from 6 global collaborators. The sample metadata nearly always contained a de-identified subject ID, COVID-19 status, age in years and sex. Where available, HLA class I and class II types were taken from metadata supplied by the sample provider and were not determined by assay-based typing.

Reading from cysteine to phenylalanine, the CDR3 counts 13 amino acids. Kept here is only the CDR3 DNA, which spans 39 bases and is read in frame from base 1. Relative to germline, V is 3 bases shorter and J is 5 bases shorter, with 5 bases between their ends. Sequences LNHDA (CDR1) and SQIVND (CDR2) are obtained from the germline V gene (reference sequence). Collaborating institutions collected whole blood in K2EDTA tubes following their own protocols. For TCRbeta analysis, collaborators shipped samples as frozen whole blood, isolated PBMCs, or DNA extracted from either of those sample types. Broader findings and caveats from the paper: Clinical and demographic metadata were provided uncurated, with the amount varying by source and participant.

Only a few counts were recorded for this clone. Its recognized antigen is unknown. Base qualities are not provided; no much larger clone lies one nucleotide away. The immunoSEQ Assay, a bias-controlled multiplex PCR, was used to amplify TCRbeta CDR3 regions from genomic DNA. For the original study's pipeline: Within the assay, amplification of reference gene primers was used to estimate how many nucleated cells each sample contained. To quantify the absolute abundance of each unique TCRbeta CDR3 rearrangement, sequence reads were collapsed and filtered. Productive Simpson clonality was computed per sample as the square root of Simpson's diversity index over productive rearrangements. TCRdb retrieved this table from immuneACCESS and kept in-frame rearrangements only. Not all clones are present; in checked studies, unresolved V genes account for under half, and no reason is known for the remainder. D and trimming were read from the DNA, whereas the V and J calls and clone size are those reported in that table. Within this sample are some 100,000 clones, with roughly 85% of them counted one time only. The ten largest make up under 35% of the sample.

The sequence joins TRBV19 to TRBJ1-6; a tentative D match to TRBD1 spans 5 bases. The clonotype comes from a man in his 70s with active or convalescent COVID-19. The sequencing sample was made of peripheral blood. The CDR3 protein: CASSIRDNSPLHF. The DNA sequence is TGTGCCAGTAGTATCAGGGATAATTCACCCCTCCACTTT.